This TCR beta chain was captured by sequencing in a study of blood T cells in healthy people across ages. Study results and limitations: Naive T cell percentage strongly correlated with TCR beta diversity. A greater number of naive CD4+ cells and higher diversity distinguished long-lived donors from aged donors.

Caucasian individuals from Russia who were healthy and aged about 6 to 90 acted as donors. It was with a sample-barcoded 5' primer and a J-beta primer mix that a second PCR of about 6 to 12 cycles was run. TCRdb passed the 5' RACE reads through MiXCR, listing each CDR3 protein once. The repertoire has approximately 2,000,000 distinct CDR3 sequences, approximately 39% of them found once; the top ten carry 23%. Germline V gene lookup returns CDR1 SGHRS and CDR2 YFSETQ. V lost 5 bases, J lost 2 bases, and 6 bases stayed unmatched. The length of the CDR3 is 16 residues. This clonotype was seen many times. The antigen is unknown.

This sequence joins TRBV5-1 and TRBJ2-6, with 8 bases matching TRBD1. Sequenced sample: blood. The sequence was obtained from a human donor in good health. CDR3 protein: CASRPGQEAGANVLTF. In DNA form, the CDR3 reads TGCGCCAGCAGGCCGGGACAGGAAGCTGGGGCCAACGTCCTGACTTTC.